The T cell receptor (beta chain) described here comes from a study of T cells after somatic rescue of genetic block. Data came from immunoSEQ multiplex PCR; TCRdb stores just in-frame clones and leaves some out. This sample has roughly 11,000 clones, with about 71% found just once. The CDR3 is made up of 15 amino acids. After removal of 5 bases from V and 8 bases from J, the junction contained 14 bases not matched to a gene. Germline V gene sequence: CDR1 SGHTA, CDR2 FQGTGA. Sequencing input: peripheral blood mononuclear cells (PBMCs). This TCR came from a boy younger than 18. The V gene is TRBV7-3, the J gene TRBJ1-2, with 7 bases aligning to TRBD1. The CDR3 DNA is TGTGCCAGCAGCCGACAGTCCGGGACAGCCTACGGCTACACCTTC. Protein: CASSRQSGTAYGYTF. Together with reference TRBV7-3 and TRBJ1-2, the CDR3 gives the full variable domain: GAGVSQTPSNKVTEKGKYVELRCDPISGHTALYWYRQSLGQGPEFLIYFQGTGAADDSGLPNDRFFAVRPEGSVSTLKIQRTERGDSAVYLCASSRQSGTAYGYTFGSGTRLTVV.